These 23 T cell receptor beta chains came from one sample sequenced in a study of T cells in localized non-small cell lung cancer. The repertoire was sequenced with immunoSEQ multiplex PCR; TCRdb's copy has only in-frame clones and lacks some. The table shows about 52,000 clones, with less than 85% occurring only once. The sample in question was PBMCs, obtained before any cancer treatment. The receptors shown here come from a woman aged 35 to 70 with stage II lung adenocarcinoma.

The genes are TRBV7-9 and TRBJ2-1, with 10 bases identical to TRBD2. With 6 bases clipped from V and 9 bases from J, the junction kept 14 bases outside the gene matches. Germline V gene lookup returns CDR1 SEHNR and CDR2 FQNEAQ (reference sequence). The CDR3 consists of 16 residues. CDR3 in DNA: TGTGCCAGCAGTGCTGGGGGTCTAGCGGGGGTCGGTGAGCAGTTCTTC. The encoded protein is CASSAGGLAGVGEQFF.

V and J are TRBV6-5 and TRBJ2-7; weak D call: TRBD2 (6 bases). This CDR3 has 13 residues. Trimming removed 5 bases from V and 3 bases from J, with 11 bases in between. Germline-derived CDR1 and CDR2 are MNHEY and SVGAGI. CDR3 sequence: CASSPIGGYEQYF. The CDR3 DNA reads TGTGCCAGCAGTCCAATCGGGGGCTACGAGCAGTACTTC.

The chain combines TRBV4-2 with TRBJ2-1, with TRBD2 matching over 7 bases. Losses at the gene ends were 4 bases for V and 4 bases for J; bases not matched to a gene: 13. Germline CDR1 reads LGHNA; CDR2 reads YNFKEQ. This CDR3 contains 17 residues. The CDR3 DNA reads TGTGCCAGCAGCCCCGGGGCAAGAAGCGGGGTTTACAATGAGCAGTTCTTC. Its translation: CASSPGARSGVYNEQFF.

The chain is built from TRBV30 and TRBJ1-1; weak D call: TRBD1 (6 bases). The CDR3 loop spans 12 amino acids. Deletions cut 2 bases from V and 5 bases from J, with 9 bases between. Germline loops: CDR1 GTSNPN, CDR2 SVGIG (reference sequence). Written as DNA, the CDR3 is TGTGCCTGGAGTTCACAGGGAACTGAAGCTTTCTTT. The encoded protein is CAWSSQGTEAFF.

J is TRBJ1-1 and V is TRBV7-9; D might be TRBD1 (6 bases). Germline V gene lookup returns CDR1 SEHNR and CDR2 FQNEAQ (reference sequence). Deletions cut 5 bases from V and 3 bases from J, with 7 bases between. This CDR3 region has 12 residues. CDR3 protein: CASSRTDTEAFF. The CDR3, as DNA: TGTGCCAGCAGCCGGACAGACACTGAAGCTTTCTTT.

This clone has a handful of counts. This chain links TRBV7-6 with TRBJ2-2, with unresolved D. The CDR3 consists of 15 residues. Germline CDR1 is SGHVS and CDR2 is FNYEAQ. V dropped 5 bases and J dropped 1 base, with 11 bases sitting between them. The CDR3 is CASSPGRLNTGELFF. CDR3 coding DNA: TGTGCCAGCAGCCCTGGACGGTTGAACACCGGGGAGCTGTTTTTT.

The chain is built from TRBV4-2 and TRBJ1-1, with 7 bases that match TRBD1. This CDR3 is built from 14 residues. The germline V gene has CDR1 LGHNA and CDR2 YNFKEQ. With V trimmed by 4 bases and J by 1 base, 3 bases remained unmatched. CDR3 nucleotide sequence: TGTGCCAGCAGCCTACGACAGGGGAACACTGAAGCTTTCTTT. It translates to CASSLRQGNTEAFF.

This clone was seen a single time. V is TRBV19 and J is TRBJ2-1; 8 bases map to TRBD2. The CDR3 spans 14 residues. The trim removed 3 bases at V and 7 bases at J, leaving 5 bases unmatched. Germline loops: CDR1 LNHDA, CDR2 SQIVND (reference sequence). The CDR3, as DNA: TGTGCCAGTAGTATGGGACTAGAGGGGAATGAGCAGTTCTTC. Translation gives CASSMGLEGNEQFF.

The chain is built from TRBV6-1 and TRBJ2-1; D gene uncertain. This CDR3 has 12 amino acids. The germline V and J ends were trimmed by 2 bases and 8 bases, with 7 bases remaining between them. The germline gives CDR1 MNHNS, CDR2 SASEGT. This CDR3 reads CASSELRHEQFF. The CDR3, as DNA: TGTGCCAGCAGTGAACTCCGACATGAGCAGTTCTTC.

This rearrangement joins TRBV19 to TRBJ2-7, with 7 nucleotides matching TRBD1. The germline V gene has CDR1 LNHDA and CDR2 SQIVND (reference sequence). The CDR3 has 15 amino acids. The trim removed 3 bases at V and 2 bases at J, leaving 7 bases unmatched. The CDR3: CASSIGFTGAYEQYF. Here the CDR3 DNA reads TGTGCCAGTAGTATCGGATTCACAGGGGCCTACGAGCAGTACTTC.

The V and J genes are TRBV7-9 and TRBJ2-6; D is undetermined. This CDR3 is built from 14 residues. Germline-derived CDR1 and CDR2 are SEHNR and FQNEAQ (reference sequence). Trimming stripped 2 bases from V and 1 base from J, with 3 bases between. CDR3 amino acids: CASSLNSGANVLTF. The CDR3 DNA reads TGTGCCAGCAGCTTAAATTCTGGGGCCAACGTCCTGACTTTC. Full variable domain (outside the CDR3, taken from reference TRBV7-9 and TRBJ2-6): DTGVSQNPRHKITKRGQNVTFRCDPISEHNRLYWYRQTLGQGPEFLTYFQNEAQLEKSRLLSDRFSAERPKGSFSTLEIQRTEQGDSAMYLCASSLNSGANVLTFGAGSRLTVL.

The J gene is TRBJ1-1, the V gene TRBV27; D unresolved. The CDR3 has 13 amino acids. Germline V lookup: CDR1 MNHEY, CDR2 SMNVEV (reference sequence). V was shortened by 3 bases and J by 1 base, with 6 bases between the two germline ends. CDR3 in amino acids: CASSLKANTEAFF. In DNA form, the CDR3 reads TGTGCCAGCAGTTTGAAAGCGAACACTGAAGCTTTCTTT.

CDR3 amino acids: CASSVGSTDTQYF. CDR3 nucleotides: TGTGCCAGCAGCGTAGGAAGCACAGATACGCAGTATTTT. The rearrangement links TRBV9 to TRBJ2-3; D not resolved. The CDR3 is made up of 13 amino acids. With 0 bases removed from V and 0 bases from J, the gap between germline ends came to 2 bases. Per the germline V gene, CDR1 is SGDLS and CDR2 is YYNGEE.

The chain recombines TRBV5-1 with TRBJ1-1; 9 nucleotides align to TRBD1. The CDR3 length is 12 residues. The V and J ends lost 2 bases and 8 bases, in that order; junction bases with no gene match: 1. CDR1 and CDR2 (germline): SGHRS, YFSETQ. For the CDR3, the DNA is TGCGCCAGCAGCTTTACAGGGGGCGAAGCTTTCTTT. It is translated as CASSFTGGEAFF.

The rearrangement links TRBV11-1 to TRBJ1-1; D is unclear. Per germline, CDR1 SGHAT and CDR2 FQDESV (reference sequence). The ends were cut back, 4 bases at V and 11 bases at J, with 11 bases in the middle. The CDR3 runs to 11 residues. The CDR3 sequence: CASSSYYEAFF. CDR3 in DNA: TGTGCCAGCAGCTCGTATTACGAGGCTTTCTTT. Based on the CDR3 plus reference TRBV11-1 and TRBJ1-1, the full variable domain is EAEVAQSPRYKITEKSQAVAFWCDPISGHATLYWYRQILGQGPELLVQFQDESVVDDSQLPKDRFSAERLKGVDSTLKIQPAELGDSAMYLCASSSYYEAFFGQGTRLTVV.

CDR3 nucleotide sequence: TGTGCCAGCAGCTGGGGGACAGGGTTGGCAGGGGAAAAACTGTTTTTT. It specifies CASSWGTGLAGEKLFF. The chain is built from TRBV7-8 and TRBJ1-4, with 9 bases lining up with TRBD1. The trim removed 4 bases at V and 8 bases at J, leaving 11 bases unmatched. Germline-derived CDR1 and CDR2 are SGHVS and FQNEAQ. The CDR3 runs to 16 residues.

This clone has just a few counts. The chain couples TRBV11-1 to TRBJ1-2; TRBD1 aligns across 8 bases. CDR1 and CDR2 from the germline V gene are SGHAT and FQDESV (reference sequence). V dropped 5 bases and J dropped 5; count of bases not matched to a gene: 10. The CDR3 consists of 15 residues. The CDR3 sequence is CASSLGQGRQYGYTF. For the CDR3, the DNA is TGTGCCAGCAGCCTCGGACAGGGAAGGCAATATGGCTACACCTTC.

In regard to this clone: One end of the junction varies from germline; a read error may be responsible. The gene calls are TRBV5-1 and TRBJ2-7; 7 nucleotides line up with TRBD2. Germline assignment: CDR1 SGHRS and CDR2 YFSETQ. There are 16 residues in the CDR3. The CDR3 region has the DNA TGCGCCAGCAACTTGAGGACTAGTGGTGATCCCTACGAGCAGTACTTC. This encodes CASNLRTSGDPYEQYF.

V usage is TRBV27 and J usage is TRBJ1-5; 9 nucleotides agree with TRBD1. The germline CDR1 and CDR2 sequences are MNHEY and SMNVEV (reference sequence). The CDR3 runs to 16 residues. Trimming at V came to 6 bases and at J to 3 bases, leaving 9 bases not matched to a gene. The CDR3 spells CASSKGQGPFNQPQHF. The CDR3 DNA reads as TGTGCCAGCAGCAAGGGACAGGGCCCCTTCAATCAGCCCCAGCATTTT.

The chain combines TRBV30 with TRBJ1-1, with D possibly matching TRBD1 (6 bases). Germline V gene lookup returns CDR1 GTSNPN and CDR2 SVGIG (reference sequence). CDR3 length: 13 amino acids. Trimming stripped 5 bases from V and 2 bases from J, with 12 bases between. The CDR3 is CAWGGQSNTEAFF. The CDR3 region has the DNA TGTGCCTGGGGAGGACAGTCCAACACTGAAGCTTTCTTT.

The chain recombines TRBV6-6 with TRBJ2-7, with 11 bases that match TRBD1. Looked up from germline, CDR1 is MNHNY and CDR2 is SVGAGI (reference sequence). The CDR3 extends over 15 amino acids. Trimming cost V 5 bases and J 4 bases; bases outside gene matches: 7. In DNA, the CDR3 is TGTGCCAGCAGTACCGGACAGGGGGCGCGTTACGAGCAGTACTTC. Encoded protein: CASSTGQGARYEQYF.

The rearrangement uses TRBV18 and TRBJ1-1; no definite D call. The CDR3 sequence is 13 residues long. Germline-derived CDR1 and CDR2 are KGHSH and LQKENI. The ends were cut back, 3 bases at V and 1 base at J, with 6 bases in the middle. The DNA of the CDR3 is TGTGCCAGCTCACCGGGGAGGAACACTGAAGCTTTCTTT. Protein product: CASSPGRNTEAFF.

This clone has more than one count but fewer than ten. The V call is TRBV5-1, the J call TRBJ2-5; D is perhaps TRBD2 (8 bases). The germline V gene has CDR1 SGHRS and CDR2 YFSETQ. This CDR3 comprises 15 residues. V was shortened by 6 bases and J by 5 bases, with 20 bases between the two germline ends. The CDR3: CASTSRGGGRETQYF. Here the CDR3 DNA reads TGCGCCAGCACTTCGCGAGGGGGCGGGAGGGAGACCCAGTACTTC.